What follows are 5 T cell receptor beta chains derived from one specimen sequenced in a study of cytomegalovirus exposure and HLA in healthy donors. Use of 60 Vbeta and 13 Jbeta primers characterized the PCR. Clones were read by immunoSEQ multiplex PCR, and TCRdb kept only the in-frame ones, dropping some. The sample comprises about 180,000 clones, approximately 80% of which are singletons, and 2.2% rests with the top ten. The sample comprised PBMCs. The receptor source for this set is a woman aged 25 to 39 in good health and CMV-seronegative.

V gene TRBV18 combines with J gene TRBJ2-3; 10 nucleotides agree with TRBD1. This CDR3 comprises 15 residues. The germline V gene encodes CDR1 KGHSH and CDR2 LQKENI. The trim removed 5 bases at V and 2 bases at J, leaving 4 bases unmatched. This CDR3 reads CASSFGTGATDTQYF. CDR3 coding DNA: TGTGCCAGCTCATTCGGGACAGGGGCCACAGATACGCAGTATTTT. Complete variable domain (other parts from reference TRBV18 and TRBJ2-3): NAGVMQNPRHLVRRRGQEARLRCSPMKGHSHVYWYRQLPEEGLKFMVYLQKENIIDESGMPKERFSAEFPKEGPSILRIQQVVRGDSAAYFCASSFGTGATDTQYFGPGTRLTVL.

This clone was seen only a few times. The chain has TRBV7-2 and TRBJ1-2; maybe TRBD1 (6 bases). Germline V gives CDR1 SGHTA, CDR2 FQGNSA. The CDR3 consists of 15 residues. The ends were cut back, 0 bases at V and 4 bases at J, with 12 bases in the middle. The CDR3 DNA reads TGTGCCAGCAGCTTAGCCGTACAGGGCGGCTATGGCTACACCTTC. Translated: CASSLAVQGGYGYTF. The variable domain in full, with the rest retrieved from reference TRBV7-2 and TRBJ1-2, is GAGVSQSPSNKVTEKGKDVELRCDPISGHTALYWYRQSLGQGLEFLIYFQGNSAPDKSGLPSDRFSAERTGGSVSTLTIQRTQQEDSAVYLCASSLAVQGGYGYTFGSGTRLTVV.

This chain connects TRBV7-2 to TRBJ2-3; TRBD2 aligns across 9 bases. Trimming at V came to 3 bases and at J to 5 bases, leaving 12 bases not matched to a gene. Germline CDR1 is SGHTA and CDR2 is FQGNSA. The CDR3 spans 17 residues. The CDR3 is CASSLGLRGGALDTQYF. DNA for the CDR3: TGTGCCAGCAGCTTGGGGTTGCGGGGGGGCGCCTTAGATACGCAGTATTTT.

The genes are TRBV27 and TRBJ1-2, with a possible D match to TRBD1 (6 bases). Trimming cost V 4 bases and J 5 bases, with 14 bases left between them. CDR1 is MNHEY, CDR2 SMNVEV, per germline (reference sequence). This CDR3 spans 14 amino acids. CDR3 amino acids: CASSSSQGRYGYTF. CDR3 in DNA: TGTGCCAGCAGTTCGTCACAGGGCAGATATGGCTACACCTTC.

V gene TRBV11-3 combines with J gene TRBJ1-1, with D tentatively TRBD1 (5 bases). Germline V CDR1 and CDR2: SGHNT, YENEEA. The CDR3 is made up of 15 amino acids. Between the trimmed V and J ends, which lost 5 bases and 5 bases, there was a span of 18 bases. Here the CDR3 reads CASSVSPGMGTEAFF. CDR3 sequence (DNA): TGTGCCAGCAGCGTATCACCAGGGATGGGTACTGAAGCTTTCTTT.